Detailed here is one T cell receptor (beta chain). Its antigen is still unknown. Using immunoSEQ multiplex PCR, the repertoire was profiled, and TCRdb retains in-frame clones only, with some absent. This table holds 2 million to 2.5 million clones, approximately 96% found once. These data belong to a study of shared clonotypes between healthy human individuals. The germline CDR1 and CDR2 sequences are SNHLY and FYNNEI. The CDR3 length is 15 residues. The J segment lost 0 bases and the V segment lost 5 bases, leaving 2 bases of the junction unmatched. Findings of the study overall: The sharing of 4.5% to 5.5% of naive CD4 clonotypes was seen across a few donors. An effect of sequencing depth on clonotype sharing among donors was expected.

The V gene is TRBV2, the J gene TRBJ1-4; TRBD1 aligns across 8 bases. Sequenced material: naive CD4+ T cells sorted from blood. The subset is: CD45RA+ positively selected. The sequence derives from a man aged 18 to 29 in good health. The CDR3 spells CASSLDRATNEKLFF. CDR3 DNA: TGTGCCAGCAGTCTGGACAGGGCAACTAATGAAAAACTGTTTTTT.